This TCR beta chain stems from a study of T-cell memory formation after mild COVID-19. On the study more broadly: Largely, TCR clusters stayed within a single donor.

V shed 1 base and J 2 bases; nucleotides not matched to a gene: 7. CDR3 length: 16 amino acids. The germline V gene encodes CDR1 SGHRS and CDR2 YFSETQ. TCRdb itself ran the 5' RACE reads through MiXCR, one entry per CDR3 protein. The sample records under 600,000 distinct CDR3 sequences, roughly 20% being singletons. The source is an adult woman who had mild COVID-19 (a few samples of this study predate the infection). Cell type and time point are not known. Sequenced material: PBMCs or a T cell subset sorted from them (not recorded which). The gene calls are TRBV5-1 and TRBJ2-3; 7 bases fit TRBD2. The CDR3 is CASSLPGGRNTDTQYF. The CDR3 region has the DNA TGCGCCAGCAGCTTGCCGGGGGGAAGAAACACAGATACGCAGTATTTT.